Each of the 5 T cell receptor beta chains below was sequenced from the same sample in a study of control samples from healthy donors and cancer patients. TCRdb's table, derived via immunoSEQ multiplex PCR, lists solely in-frame clones and lacks some. This table holds 190,000 or so clones, roughly 93% found once. The sample taken for sequencing was blood. All receptors derive from a man between 18 and 29 years old in good health.

The rearrangement joins TRBV3-1 (or the pseudogene TRBV3-2) to TRBJ1-1; tentative D call: TRBD1 (5 bases). The V gene's germline CDR1 is LGHDT and CDR2 YNNKEL (reference sequence). The V and J ends lost 4 bases and 1 base respectively, with 7 bases between them. The length of the CDR3 is 13 residues. The CDR3 DNA sequence: TGTGCCAGCAGCCGAGGGACGAACACTGAAGCTTTCTTT. It translates to CASSRGTNTEAFF.

The V call is TRBV5-4, the J call TRBJ2-5; D remains unclear. Between the trimmed V and J ends, which lost 0 bases and 5 bases, there was a span of 5 bases. The CDR3 is made up of 12 amino acids. Germline V lookup: CDR1 SGHNT, CDR2 YYREEE (reference sequence). The CDR3 reads CASSLEAETQYF. In nucleotides, the CDR3 is TGTGCCAGCAGCTTGGAGGCGGAGACCCAGTACTTC.

The chain carries TRBV19 and TRBJ2-7; D call uncertain. The CDR3 has 14 residues. CDR1 and CDR2 from the germline V gene are LNHDA and SQIVND (reference sequence). V was shortened by 3 bases and J by 0 bases, with 9 bases between the two germline ends. CDR3 nucleotides: TGTGCCAGTAGTATCGCCCCAAGCTCCTACGAGCAGTACTTC. Translated: CASSIAPSSYEQYF.

A note on this clone: The same CDR3 also results from other DNA sequences found in this sample. The rearrangement joins TRBV18 to TRBJ1-1; unclear D gene. Trimming removed 0 bases at V and 2 bases at J, with 7 bases between. Germline V gene lookup returns CDR1 KGHSH and CDR2 LQKENI. The CDR3 is 14 amino acids. DNA of the CDR3: TGTGCCAGCTCACCACCGACCGGAAACACTGAAGCTTTCTTT. As protein: CASSPPTGNTEAFF.

This clone was picked up one time. The J gene is TRBJ2-1, the V gene TRBV24-1, with D perhaps matching TRBD1 or TRBD2 (5 bases each). The V end lost 5 bases, the J end lost 5 bases, and 15 bases lay between the germline ends. Germline-derived CDR1 and CDR2 are KGHDR and SFDVKD. There are 15 residues in the CDR3. The chain's CDR3 is CATSALGAPDNEQFF. The CDR3 region has the DNA TGTGCCACCAGTGCTCTCGGGGCTCCAGACAATGAGCAGTTCTTC.